The 17 T cell receptor beta chains presented below share a single source sample, sequenced in a study of blood T cell repertoires in COVID-19. TCRdb keeps only in-frame clones here, not all; method: immunoSEQ multiplex PCR. Of about 150,000 clones listed, approximately 90% are singletons. The sequencing input was peripheral blood. These receptor sequences come from a woman aged 55-70 years with active COVID-19.

This chain links TRBV18 with TRBJ1-1; a possible D gene is TRBD1 (5 bases). CDR3 size: 14 residues. Deletions cut 2 bases from V and 4 bases from J, with 11 bases between. Germline CDR1 KGHSH, CDR2 LQKENI. The CDR3 protein is CASSPLGLGTEAFF. The CDR3 DNA is TGTGCCAGCTCACCATTGGGGCTGGGCACTGAAGCTTTCTTT.

The chain links TRBV15 to TRBJ2-1, with 11 bases aligning to TRBD2. This CDR3 comprises 17 residues. With 3 bases clipped from V and 8 bases from J, the junction kept 12 bases outside the gene matches. The V gene's germline CDR1 is LNHNV and CDR2 YYDKDF (reference sequence). In DNA, the CDR3 is TGTGCCACCAGCAGGGATCTAGCGGGAGGACGAAAAGATGAGCAGTTCTTC. Protein product: CATSRDLAGGRKDEQFF.

V is TRBV7-2 and J is TRBJ2-1; TRBD2 agrees at 12 bases. The CDR3 is made up of 15 amino acids. V trimming: 5 bases; J trimming: 8 bases; junction bases outside the gene matches: 7. Per germline, CDR1 SGHTA and CDR2 FQGNSA. The CDR3 is CASSPGLAGFHEQFF. CDR3 nucleotide sequence: TGTGCCAGCAGCCCGGGACTAGCGGGTTTCCATGAGCAGTTCTTC.

CDR3 coding DNA: TGTGCCAGCTCACCAGCGGGACAGGGTTATGAAAAACTGTTTTTT. Protein product: CASSPAGQGYEKLFF. This chain joins TRBV18 and TRBJ1-4; 9 bases agree with TRBD1. The trim removed 2 bases at V and 6 bases at J, leaving 4 bases unmatched. The CDR3 length is 15 residues. Germline V gives CDR1 KGHSH, CDR2 LQKENI. The full variable domain, in which reference TRBV18 and TRBJ1-4 provide the parts outside the CDR3, is NAGVMQNPRHLVRRRGQEARLRCSPMKGHSHVYWYRQLPEEGLKFMVYLQKENIIDESGMPKERFSAEFPKEGPSILRIQQVVRGDSAAYFCASSPAGQGYEKLFFGSGTQLSVL.

CDR3 DNA: TGCAGCGTATCCGACGGGTACCTCTCTGGAAACACCATATATTTT. Its translation is CSVSDGYLSGNTIYF. V is TRBV29-1 and J is TRBJ1-3; D not resolved. Germline V lookup: CDR1 SQVTM, CDR2 ANQGSEA. Trimming took 6 bases from V and 0 from J, leaving 15 bases between them. CDR3 length: 15 amino acids.

This sequence joins TRBV14 and TRBJ2-1; 10 nucleotides agree with TRBD2. The germline CDR1 and CDR2 sequences are SGHDN and FVKESK. The junction had 6 bases not matched to a gene; V was cut back by 4 bases and J by 3 bases. This CDR3 spans 16 amino acids. CDR3 amino acids: CASSLLAGGVYNEQFF. In DNA, the CDR3 is TGTGCCAGCAGCCTCTTAGCGGGAGGCGTCTACAATGAGCAGTTCTTC.

This clone was counted between two and nine times. J is TRBJ2-7 and V is TRBV6-5; D is possibly TRBD2 (5 bases). Germline V gives CDR1 MNHEY, CDR2 SVGAGI. The CDR3 totals 14 residues. Trimming took off 5 bases at V and 2 bases at J, with 13 bases between the two ends. CDR3 bases: TGTGCCAGCAGTAAACGGACTTCTCCCTACGAGCAGTACTTC. This sequence encodes CASSKRTSPYEQYF.

This chain joins TRBV4-2 and TRBJ2-5; the D is unclear. The V gene's germline CDR1 is LGHNA and CDR2 YNFKEQ. Trimming took 1 base from V and 1 from J, leaving 4 bases between them. The CDR3 extends over 13 amino acids. In DNA, the CDR3 is TGTGCCAGCAGCCAAGCTCCCCAAGAGACCCAGTACTTC. Translation gives CASSQAPQETQYF.

The chain is built from TRBV19 and TRBJ1-5; the match to TRBD1 covers 8 bases. The length of the CDR3 is 20 residues. Germline CDR1 reads LNHDA; CDR2 reads SQIVND (reference sequence). V trimming: 5 bases; J trimming: 7 bases; junction bases outside the gene matches: 25. CDR3 sequence: CASSPPPTSGQGGLRQPQHF. DNA of the CDR3: TGTGCCAGTAGTCCCCCCCCCACTAGTGGACAGGGAGGTCTGAGGCAGCCCCAGCATTTT.

In its sample, this clone was seen once. J is TRBJ2-3 and V is TRBV27, with 8 bases aligning to TRBD2. Germline CDR1 MNHEY, CDR2 SMNVEV (reference sequence). The trim removed 11 bases at V and 0 bases at J, leaving 13 bases unmatched. CDR3 size: 16 residues. In DNA, the CDR3 is TGTGCCTCCGCCGGGACTAGTCCCCCTAGCACAGATACGCAGTATTTT. Protein sequence: CASAGTSPPSTDTQYF.

The rearrangement uses TRBV20-1 and TRBJ2-1, with D perhaps TRBD1 (5 bases). Trimming removed 3 bases from V and 10 bases from J, with 19 bases in between. The CDR3 runs 14 residues. Germline CDR1 reads DFQATT; CDR2 reads SNEGSKA (reference sequence). The CDR3, as DNA: TGCAGTGCTAGTATCCCAGGACGGACAAGGGAGCAGTTCTTC. Its protein is CSASIPGRTREQFF.

The genes are TRBV11-2 and TRBJ2-7; 12 nucleotides agree with TRBD2. The germline V gene encodes CDR1 SGHAT and CDR2 FQNNGV. This CDR3 has 15 amino acids. V lost 6 bases and J lost 4; bases outside the gene matches: 7. This chain's CDR3 is CASSPPSGRGYEQYF. The DNA for the CDR3 is TGTGCCAGCAGTCCCCCTAGCGGGAGGGGGTACGAGCAGTACTTC.

The CDR3 here is CAIEDRGYGYGYTF. In nucleotides, the CDR3 is TGTGCCATCGAGGACAGGGGATATGGCTATGGCTACACCTTC. The chain combines TRBV19 with TRBJ1-2; 9 bases are shared with TRBD1. The V gene end was trimmed by 10 bases and the J gene end by 4 bases; junction bases not matched to a gene: 10. The CDR3 loop spans 14 amino acids. CDR1 is LNHDA, CDR2 SQIVND, per germline (reference sequence).

The chain carries TRBV1 and TRBJ2-1; the table's D gene call, TRBD2, was not cross checked with the DNA. TRBV1 is designated a pseudogene. The CDR3 totals 14 residues. The CDR3 sequence: CTSRPRGIMGEQFF. The CDR3 coding sequence is TGCACCAGCAGGCCGCGGGGGATAATGGGTGAGCAGTTCTTC.

This chain joins TRBV27 and TRBJ1-1; no reliable D call. CDR1 is MNHEY and CDR2 is SMNVEV in the germline V gene (reference sequence). Trimming removed 3 bases at V and 1 base at J, with 9 bases between. The CDR3 runs 14 residues. DNA for the CDR3: TGTGCCAGCAGTTTGAGCGGATGGAACACTGAAGCTTTCTTT. It translates to CASSLSGWNTEAFF.

The CDR3 sequence: CASSPPGQPFGYTF. The CDR3, as DNA: TGTGCCAGCTCACCACCGGGACAGCCATTTGGCTACACCTTC. The chain employs TRBV18 and TRBJ1-2; 7 positions match TRBD1. The ends lost 0 bases at V and 7 bases at J; junction bases unmatched: 5. In germline, CDR1 is KGHSH, CDR2 LQKENI. CDR3 length: 14 residues.

The CDR3 coding sequence is TGTGCCAGCAGCCACGGGACCTACAATGAGCAGTTCTTC. This gives the protein CASSHGTYNEQFF. The chain recombines TRBV4-2 with TRBJ2-1; weak D call: TRBD2 (5 bases). In germline, CDR1 is LGHNA, CDR2 YNFKEQ. Trimming pared 3 bases from V and 2 bases from J, leaving 5 bases between. This CDR3 is 13 amino acids long.